These 2 T cell receptor beta chains came from one sample sequenced in a study of T-cell memory formation after mild COVID-19. One entry per CDR3 protein results from TCRdb running MiXCR on the 5' RACE reads. The table lists a few hundred thousand distinct CDR3 sequences, about a sixth of them singletons. Sequenced: PBMCs or a T cell subset sorted from them (not recorded which). These receptors all stem from a man aged 18 to 29 who had mild COVID-19 (a few samples of this study predate the infection). Cell type and time point are not known.

V usage is TRBV5-1 and J usage is TRBJ2-7; 8 nucleotides agree with TRBD1. The CDR3 loop spans 14 amino acids. Germline assignment: CDR1 SGHRS and CDR2 YFSETQ. V lost 4 bases and J lost 0; bases outside the gene matches: 3. CDR3 amino acids: CASSTGTGSYEQYV. The CDR3 DNA sequence: TGCGCCAGCAGCACCGGGACAGGCTCCTACGAGCAGTACGTC.

Only a few counts were recorded for this clonotype. The chain is built from TRBV6-5 and TRBJ2-7, with D perhaps matching TRBD1 (5 bases). V gave up 2 bases and J gave up 4 bases, with 15 bases separating them. This CDR3 has 15 amino acids. Germline CDR1 reads MNHEY; CDR2 reads SVGAGI. The CDR3 protein is CASSYGAGTWYEQYV. DNA of the CDR3: TGTGCCAGCAGTTACGGGGCAGGTACTTGGTACGAGCAGTACGTC.